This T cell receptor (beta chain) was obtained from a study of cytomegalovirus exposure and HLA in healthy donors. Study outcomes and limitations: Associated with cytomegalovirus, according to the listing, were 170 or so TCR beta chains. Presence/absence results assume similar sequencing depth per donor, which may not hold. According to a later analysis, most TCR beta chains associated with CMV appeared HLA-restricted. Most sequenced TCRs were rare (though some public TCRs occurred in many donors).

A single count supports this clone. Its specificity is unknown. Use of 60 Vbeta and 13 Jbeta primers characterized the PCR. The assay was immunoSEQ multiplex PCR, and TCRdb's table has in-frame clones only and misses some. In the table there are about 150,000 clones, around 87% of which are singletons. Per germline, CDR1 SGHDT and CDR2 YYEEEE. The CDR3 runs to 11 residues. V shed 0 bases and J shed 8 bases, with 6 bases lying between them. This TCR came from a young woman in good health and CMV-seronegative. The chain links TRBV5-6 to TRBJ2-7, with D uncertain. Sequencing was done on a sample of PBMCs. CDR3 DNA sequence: TGTGCCAGCAGCTTGGCTTCTAAGCAGTACTTC. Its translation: CASSLASKQYF. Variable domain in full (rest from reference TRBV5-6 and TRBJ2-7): DAGVTQSPTHLIKTRGQQVTLRCSPKSGHDTVSWYQQALGQGPQFIFQYYEEEERQRGNFPDRFSGHQFPNYSSELNVNALLLGDSALYLCASSLASKQYFGPGTRLTVT.